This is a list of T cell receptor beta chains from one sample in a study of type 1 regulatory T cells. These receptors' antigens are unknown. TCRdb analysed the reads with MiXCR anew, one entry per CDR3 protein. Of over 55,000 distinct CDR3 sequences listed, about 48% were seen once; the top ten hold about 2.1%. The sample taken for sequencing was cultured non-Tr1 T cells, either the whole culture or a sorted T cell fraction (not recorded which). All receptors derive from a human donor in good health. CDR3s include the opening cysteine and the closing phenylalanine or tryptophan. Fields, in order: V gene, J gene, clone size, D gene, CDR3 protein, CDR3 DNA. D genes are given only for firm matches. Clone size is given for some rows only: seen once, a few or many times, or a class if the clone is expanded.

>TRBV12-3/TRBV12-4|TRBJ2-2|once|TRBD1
CASRSGQGASGELFF
TGTGCCAGCAGATCGGGACAGGGGGCGTCCGGGGAGCTGTTTTTT
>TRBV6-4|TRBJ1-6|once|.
CASSEHNDSPLHF
TGTGCCAGCAGTGAACATAACGATTCACCCCTCCACTTT
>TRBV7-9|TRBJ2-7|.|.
CASQEVGPYEQYF
TGTGCCTCCCAAGAAGTGGGGCCCTACGAGCAGTACTTC
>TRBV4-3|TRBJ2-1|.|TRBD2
CASSGDGGANEQFF
TGCGCCAGCAGCGGGGACGGGGGGGCGAATGAGCAGTTCTTC
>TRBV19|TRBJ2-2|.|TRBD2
CASSIGLAGGRNTGELFF
TGTGCCAGTAGTATAGGCCTAGCGGGGGGCCGGAACACCGGGGAGCTGTTTTTT
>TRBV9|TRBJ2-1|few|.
CASSVGGGGSNEQFF
TGTGCCAGCAGCGTAGGCGGGGGCGGTTCGAATGAGCAGTTCTTC
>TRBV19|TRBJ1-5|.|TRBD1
CASSIYTGGFGQPQHF
TGTGCCAGTAGTATCTATACAGGGGGTTTTGGGCAGCCCCAGCATTTT
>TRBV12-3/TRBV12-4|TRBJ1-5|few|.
CASSLSGEDQPQHF
TGTGCCAGCAGTTTAAGTGGAGAGGATCAGCCCCAGCATTTT
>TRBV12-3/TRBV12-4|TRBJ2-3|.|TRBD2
CASSLEKPGLAVDTQYF
TGTGCCAGCAGTTTAGAAAAACCGGGACTAGCTGTGGATACGCAGTATTTT
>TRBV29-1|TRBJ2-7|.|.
CSVAGTESSYEQYF
TGCAGCGTCGCCGGGACGGAAAGCTCCTACGAGCAGTACTTC
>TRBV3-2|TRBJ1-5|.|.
CASSPRRVPQHF
TGTGCCAGCAGCCCGCGGAGGGTGCCCCAGCATTTT
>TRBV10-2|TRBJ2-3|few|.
CASEEATRTDTQYF
TGCGCCTCGGAGGAGGCCACCCGCACAGATACGCAGTATTTT
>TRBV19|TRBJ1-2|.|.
CASSIADTLYGYTF
TGTGCCAGTAGTATAGCCGACACCCTCTATGGCTACACCTTC
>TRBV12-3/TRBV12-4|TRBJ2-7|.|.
CASSSGSGSYEQYF
TGTGCCAGCAGTTCAGGGTCAGGGTCCTACGAGCAGTACTTC
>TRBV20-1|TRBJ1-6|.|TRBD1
CSARRTGGGSPLHF
TGCAGTGCTAGAAGGACAGGGGGCGGGTCACCCCTCCACTTT
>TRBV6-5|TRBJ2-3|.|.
CASSYTRTGDTQYF
TGTGCCAGCAGTTACACAAGGACTGGGGATACGCAGTATTTT
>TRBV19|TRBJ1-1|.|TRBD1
CASRDRGRGDTEAFF
TGTGCCAGTAGGGACAGGGGGCGGGGGGACACTGAAGCTTTCTTT
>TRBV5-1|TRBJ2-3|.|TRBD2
CASSLALAGSTDTQYF
TGCGCCAGCAGCTTGGCCCTAGCGGGGAGCACAGATACGCAGTATTTT
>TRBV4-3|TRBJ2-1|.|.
CASSQEGGISGYNEQFF
TGCGCCAGCAGCCAAGAGGGGGGCATTAGCGGCTACAATGAGCAGTTCTTC
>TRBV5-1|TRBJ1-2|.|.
CASSLAPAVDYGYTF
TGCGCCAGCAGCTTGGCCCCGGCAGTTGACTATGGCTACACCTTC
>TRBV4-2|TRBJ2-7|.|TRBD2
CASSQAGGSSYEQYF
TGTGCCAGCAGCCAAGCGGGGGGGAGCTCCTACGAGCAGTACTTC
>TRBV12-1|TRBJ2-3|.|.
CASSFGLAGGMADTQYF
TGTGCCAGCAGCTTTGGACTAGCGGGGGGCATGGCAGATACGCAGTATTTT
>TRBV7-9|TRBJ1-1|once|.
CASRGVTGGGAEAFF
TGTGCCAGCAGGGGGGTTACGGGGGGTGGCGCTGAAGCTTTCTTT
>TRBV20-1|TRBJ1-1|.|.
CSANKGTMNTEAFF
TGCAGTGCCAATAAGGGGACAATGAACACTGAAGCTTTCTTT
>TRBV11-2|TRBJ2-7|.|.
CASRPLINSYEQYF
TGTGCCAGCAGACCCCTAATAAACTCCTACGAGCAGTACTTC
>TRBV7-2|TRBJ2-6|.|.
CASCPPSGANVLTF
TGTGCCAGCTGCCCCCCCTCTGGGGCCAACGTCCTGACTTTC
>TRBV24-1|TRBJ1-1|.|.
CATSDLRGPTQGAFF
TGTGCCACCAGTGATTTGCGGGGACCCACCCAAGGAGCTTTCTTT
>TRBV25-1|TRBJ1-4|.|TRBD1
CASSELEGDSRNEKLFF
TGTGCCAGCAGTGAATTAGAAGGGGACAGTCGTAATGAAAAACTGTTTTTT
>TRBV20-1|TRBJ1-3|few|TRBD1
CSANSGTVSGNTIYF
TGCAGTGCGAATTCCGGGACAGTCTCTGGAAACACCATATATTTT
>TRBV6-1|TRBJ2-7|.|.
CASRRTGSSYEQYF
TGTGCCAGCAGGAGGACGGGAAGCTCCTACGAGCAGTACTTC
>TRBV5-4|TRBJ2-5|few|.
CASSSTFGETQYF
TGTGCCAGCAGCTCGACTTTTGGAGAGACCCAGTACTTC
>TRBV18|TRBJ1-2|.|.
CASSPKAGDNGYTF
TGTGCCAGCTCACCGAAGGCAGGGGACAATGGCTACACCTTC
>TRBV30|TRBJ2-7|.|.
CAWSVSGYYYEQYF
TGTGCCTGGAGTGTATCAGGGTACTACTACGAGCAGTACTTC
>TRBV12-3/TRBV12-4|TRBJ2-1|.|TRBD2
CASSLELAGLSYNEQFF
TGTGCCAGCAGTTTAGAACTAGCGGGCCTCTCCTACAATGAGCAGTTCTTC
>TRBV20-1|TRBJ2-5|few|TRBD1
CSARETGRTQYF
TGCAGTGCTAGAGAGACAGGGCGGACCCAGTACTTC
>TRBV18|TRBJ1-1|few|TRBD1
CASSRDRGQPGTEAFF
TGTGCCAGCTCCCGGGACAGGGGGCAGCCGGGCACTGAAGCTTTCTTT
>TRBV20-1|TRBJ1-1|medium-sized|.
CSASGGNTEAFF
TGCAGTGCTTCAGGCGGGAACACTGAAGCTTTCTTT
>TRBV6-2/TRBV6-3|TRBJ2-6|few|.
CASSYVSGANVLTF
TGTGCCAGCAGTTACGTCTCTGGGGCCAACGTCCTGACTTTC
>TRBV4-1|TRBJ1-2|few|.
CASSRGGPPTNYGYTF
TGCGCCAGCAGCCGAGGGGGACCGCCCACTAACTATGGCTACACCTTC
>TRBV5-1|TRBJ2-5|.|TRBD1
CASSPGQGVGSEQETQYF
TGCGCCAGCAGCCCGGGACAGGGGGTAGGCTCTGAGCAAGAGACCCAGTACTTC
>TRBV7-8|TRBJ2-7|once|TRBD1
CASSTRTGGGEQYF
TGTGCCAGCAGCACCCGGACAGGGGGAGGCGAGCAGTACTTC
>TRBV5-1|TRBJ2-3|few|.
CASSLVRTDTQYF
TGCGCCAGCAGCTTGGTTCGGACAGATACGCAGTATTTT